The rows below give T cell receptor beta chains drawn from one sample of a study of blood T cells in healthy people across ages. One entry per CDR3 protein results from TCRdb running MiXCR on the 5' RACE reads. The sample records 800,000 to 950,000 distinct CDR3 sequences, roughly 52% being singletons. Sequencing was done on a sample of blood. These receptors were obtained from a man aged 30 to 45 in good health. Each CDR3 is given with its conserved first and last residue. The order of the fields is V gene, CDR3 length, CDR3 protein.

V gene: TRBV12-3/TRBV12-4
CDR3 length: 15
CDR3 protein: CASSPGTGINEKLFF

V gene: TRBV4-3
CDR3 length: 16
CDR3 protein: CASSQDRTGPAFEQYF

V gene: TRBV29-1
CDR3 length: 13
CDR3 protein: CSVDSSTRYEQYF

V gene: TRBV20-1
CDR3 length: 12
CDR3 protein: CSASPGNEKLFF

V gene: TRBV4-2
CDR3 length: 16
CDR3 protein: CASSQLSGQGACEQYF

V gene: TRBV15
CDR3 length: 16
CDR3 protein: CATSRAQGSRNSPLHF

V gene: TRBV5-1
CDR3 length: 14
CDR3 protein: CASGWTGDNEKLFF

V gene: TRBV20-1
CDR3 length: 12
CDR3 protein: CSAEQGPVGYTF

V gene: TRBV6-2/TRBV6-3
CDR3 length: 15
CDR3 protein: CASSRDSPEYNEQFF

V gene: TRBV30
CDR3 length: 11
CDR3 protein: CAGTKQGEQYF

V gene: TRBV20-1
CDR3 length: 13
CDR3 protein: CSAGDRGRNEQFF

V gene: TRBV28
CDR3 length: 17
CDR3 protein: CASSLLGLAGGQETQYF

V gene: TRBV29-1
CDR3 length: 15
CDR3 protein: CSVEDPGIRDETQYF

V gene: TRBV10-3
CDR3 length: 14
CDR3 protein: CAISGEDRGDGYTF

V gene: TRBV10-3
CDR3 length: 13
CDR3 protein: CAISGTAGYEQYF

V gene: TRBV9
CDR3 length: 15
CDR3 protein: CASSGQRVHTDTQYF

V gene: TRBV10-3
CDR3 length: 12
CDR3 protein: CAISGPGNTQYF

V gene: TRBV29-1
CDR3 length: 14
CDR3 protein: CSVQGWGRTDTQYF

V gene: TRBV20-1
CDR3 length: 14
CDR3 protein: CSARDRGNQETQYF

V gene: TRBV18
CDR3 length: 15
CDR3 protein: CASSPFRDSSYEQDF

V gene: TRBV20-1
CDR3 length: 12
CDR3 protein: CSASKTGYEQYF

V gene: TRBV6-5
CDR3 length: 14
CDR3 protein: CASTRSAELGGYTF

V gene: TRBV25-1
CDR3 length: 16
CDR3 protein: CASSGFLGQGTNGYTF

V gene: TRBV6-2/TRBV6-3
CDR3 length: 13
CDR3 protein: CASSYMGSYEQYF

V gene: TRBV25-1
CDR3 length: 15
CDR3 protein: CASSELGGTNTEAFF

V gene: TRBV7-2
CDR3 length: 14
CDR3 protein: CASSLGQGLVGYTF

V gene: TRBV2
CDR3 length: 15
CDR3 protein: CASSDRQANTGELFF

V gene: TRBV27
CDR3 length: 15
CDR3 protein: CASSLGNPVGYTQYF

V gene: TRBV6-1
CDR3 length: 18
CDR3 protein: CASSRTQGQPKRTYGYTF

V gene: TRBV29-1
CDR3 length: 11
CDR3 protein: CSVRRGSEQYF

V gene: TRBV5-1
CDR3 length: 17
CDR3 protein: CASSLEQWTEDNSPLHF

V gene: TRBV21-1
CDR3 length: 16
CDR3 protein: CASRNTTSLSLRKLFF

V gene: TRBV11-2
CDR3 length: 14
CDR3 protein: CASTLGYCSYEQYF